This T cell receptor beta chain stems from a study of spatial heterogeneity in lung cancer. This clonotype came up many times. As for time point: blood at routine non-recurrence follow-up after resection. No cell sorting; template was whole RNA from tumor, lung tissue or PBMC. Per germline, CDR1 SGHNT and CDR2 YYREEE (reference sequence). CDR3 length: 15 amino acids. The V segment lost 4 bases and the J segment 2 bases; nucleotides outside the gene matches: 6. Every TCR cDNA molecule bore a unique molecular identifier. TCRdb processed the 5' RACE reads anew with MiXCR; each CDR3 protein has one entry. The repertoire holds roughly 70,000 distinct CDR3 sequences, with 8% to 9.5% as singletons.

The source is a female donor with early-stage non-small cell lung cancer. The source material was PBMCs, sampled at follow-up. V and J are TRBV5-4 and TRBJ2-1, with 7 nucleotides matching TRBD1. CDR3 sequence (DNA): TGTGCCAGCAGCCCGGGACAGCGGACCTACAATGAGCAGTTCTTC. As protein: CASSPGQRTYNEQFF.